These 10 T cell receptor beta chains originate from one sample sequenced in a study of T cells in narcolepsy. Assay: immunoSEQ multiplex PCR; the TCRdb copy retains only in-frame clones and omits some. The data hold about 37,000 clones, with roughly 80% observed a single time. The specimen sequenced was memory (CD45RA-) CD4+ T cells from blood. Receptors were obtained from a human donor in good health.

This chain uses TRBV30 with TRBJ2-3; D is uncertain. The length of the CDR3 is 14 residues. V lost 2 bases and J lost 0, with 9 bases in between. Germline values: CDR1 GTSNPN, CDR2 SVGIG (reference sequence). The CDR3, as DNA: TGTGCCTGGAGTCCGGGCCTTAGCACAGATACGCAGTATTTT. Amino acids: CAWSPGLSTDTQYF.

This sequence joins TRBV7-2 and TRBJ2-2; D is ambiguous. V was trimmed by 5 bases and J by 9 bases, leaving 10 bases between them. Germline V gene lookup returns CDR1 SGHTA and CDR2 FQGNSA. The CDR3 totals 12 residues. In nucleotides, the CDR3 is TGTGCCAGCAGCGGTAGGAATTGGGAGCTGTTTTTT. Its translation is CASSGRNWELFF.

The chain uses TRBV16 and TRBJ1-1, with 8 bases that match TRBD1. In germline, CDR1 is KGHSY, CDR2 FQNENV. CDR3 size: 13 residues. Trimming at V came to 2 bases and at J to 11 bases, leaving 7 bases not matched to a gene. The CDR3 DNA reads TGTGCCAGCAGCCAAGACAGGGGAGCGGGGGCTTTCTTT. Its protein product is CASSQDRGAGAFF.

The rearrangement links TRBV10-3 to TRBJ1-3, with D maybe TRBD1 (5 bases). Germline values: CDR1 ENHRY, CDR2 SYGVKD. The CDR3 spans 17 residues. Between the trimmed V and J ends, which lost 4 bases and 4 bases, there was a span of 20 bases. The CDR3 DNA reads TGTGCCATCAGTGTTGGGTCGGCGGGGGTCTCCGGAAACACCATATATTTT. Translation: CAISVGSAGVSGNTIYF.

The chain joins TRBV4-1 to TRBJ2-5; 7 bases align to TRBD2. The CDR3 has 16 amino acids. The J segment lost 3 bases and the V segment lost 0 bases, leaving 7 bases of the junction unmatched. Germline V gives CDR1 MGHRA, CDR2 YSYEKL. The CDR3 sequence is CASSQDTASGEETQYF. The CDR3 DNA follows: TGCGCCAGCAGCCAAGATACGGCTAGCGGCGAAGAGACCCAGTACTTC.

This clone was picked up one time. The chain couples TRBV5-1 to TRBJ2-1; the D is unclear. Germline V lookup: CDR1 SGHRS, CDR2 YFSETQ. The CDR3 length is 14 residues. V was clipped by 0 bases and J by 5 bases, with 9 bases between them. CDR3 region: CASSLDGGDNEQFF. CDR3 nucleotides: TGCGCCAGCAGCTTGGATGGCGGAGACAATGAGCAGTTCTTC.

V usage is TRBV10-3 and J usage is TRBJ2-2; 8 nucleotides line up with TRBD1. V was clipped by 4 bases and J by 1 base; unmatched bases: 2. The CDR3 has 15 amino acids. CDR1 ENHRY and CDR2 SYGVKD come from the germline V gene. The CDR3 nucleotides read TGTGCCATCAGTGGGACAGGGTGGAACACCGGGGAGCTGTTTTTT. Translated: CAISGTGWNTGELFF.

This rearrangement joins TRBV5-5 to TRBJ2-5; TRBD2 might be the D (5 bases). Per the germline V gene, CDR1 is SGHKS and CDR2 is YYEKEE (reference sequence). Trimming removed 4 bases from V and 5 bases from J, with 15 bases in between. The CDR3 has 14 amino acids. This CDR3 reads CASSPRAGGETQYF. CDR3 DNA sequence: TGTGCCAGCAGCCCCCGTGCCGGCGGGGAGACCCAGTACTTC.

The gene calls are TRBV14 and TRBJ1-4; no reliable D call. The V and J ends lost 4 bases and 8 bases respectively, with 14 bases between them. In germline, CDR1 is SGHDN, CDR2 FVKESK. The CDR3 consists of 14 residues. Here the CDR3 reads CASSLEDGWEKLFF. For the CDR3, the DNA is TGTGCCAGCAGCCTCGAGGATGGGTGGGAAAAACTGTTTTTT.

CDR3 sequence reads: CASSQNWGRGEAKNIQYF. As DNA, the CDR3 is TGTGCCAGCAGCCAAAATTGGGGCAGGGGAGAAGCCAAAAACATTCAGTACTTC. This rearrangement joins TRBV5-4 to TRBJ2-4; a possible D gene is TRBD1 (6 bases). V lost 4 bases and J lost 0, with 20 bases in between. The CDR3 length is 18 residues. The germline V gene has CDR1 SGHNT and CDR2 YYREEE (reference sequence). Variable domain in full (rest from reference TRBV5-4 and TRBJ2-4): ETGVTQSPTHLIKTRGQQVTLRCSSQSGHNTVSWYQQALGQGPQFIFQYYREEENGRGNFPPRFSGLQFPNYSSELNVNALELDDSALYLCASSQNWGRGEAKNIQYFGAGTRLSVL.